Following are 25 T cell receptor beta chains from one sample sequenced in a study of blood T cell repertoires in COVID-19. Clones were read by immunoSEQ multiplex PCR, and TCRdb kept only the in-frame ones, dropping some. The data show around 70,000 clones, with 80% seen just once and approximately 12% held by the top ten. Material: peripheral blood. Receptors were obtained from a human donor in a cohort sampled during active COVID-19.

V gene TRBV13 combines with J gene TRBJ1-6; 7 bases align to TRBD1. The germline V gene has CDR1 PRHDT and CDR2 FYEKMQ (reference sequence). V trimming: 0 bases; J trimming: 7 bases; junction bases outside the gene matches: 6. The CDR3 extends over 16 amino acids. The CDR3 spells CASSLGGRGNNSPLHF. The CDR3, as DNA: TGTGCCAGCAGCTTAGGGGGCAGGGGGAACAATTCACCCCTCCACTTT.

This clone came up a few times. The junction departs from the called germline gene at one end, perhaps through a read error. The V call is TRBV24-1, the J call TRBJ2-1; 9 bases align to TRBD2. This CDR3 spans 15 amino acids. Germline V gene data show CDR1 as KGHDR and CDR2 as SFDVKD. CDR3 sequence reads: CASSPARREGNEQFF. CDR3 in DNA: TGTGCCTCCAGCCCTGCGCGGCGGGAGGGGAATGAGCAGTTCTTC.

This chain joins TRBV6-1 and TRBJ1-2; D is unresolved. The germline CDR1 and CDR2 sequences are MNHNS and SASEGT. The CDR3 contains 13 residues. V lost 4 bases and J 3 bases, leaving 9 bases between the germline ends. This CDR3 reads CASSGAGDYGYTF. CDR3 sequence (DNA): TGTGCCAGCAGTGGAGCGGGAGACTATGGCTACACCTTC.

CDR3 sequence: CASRQSLTNTGELFF. CDR3 DNA: TGTGCCAGCAGGCAGTCCCTTACGAACACCGGGGAGCTGTTTTTT. This chain uses TRBV2 with TRBJ2-2; the D is unclear. Germline CDR1 and CDR2: SNHLY and FYNNEI. V lost 6 bases and J 0 bases, leaving 11 bases between the germline ends. The CDR3 is 15 residues long.

The rearrangement joins TRBV5-1 to TRBJ1-1; D remains unclear. The CDR3 runs to 16 residues. Trimming pared 0 bases from V and 2 bases from J, leaving 14 bases between. Germline V gives CDR1 SGHRS, CDR2 YFSETQ. CDR3 in amino acids: CASSLAVRAPNTEAFF. The CDR3 coding sequence is TGCGCCAGCAGCTTGGCCGTGAGGGCGCCCAACACTGAAGCTTTCTTT.

V is TRBV4-3 and J is TRBJ2-3, with TRBD2 identical over 7 bases. From germline, CDR1 is LGHNA and CDR2 YSLEER. The CDR3 runs 16 residues. Germline trimming cut 2 bases from V and 5 bases from J; bases unmatched to any gene: 10. The CDR3 DNA reads TGCGCCAGCAGCCAATCGTCCGGCGGGAGCCGAGATACGCAGTATTTT. Translation gives CASSQSSGGSRDTQYF.

This clone was observed a handful of times. The chain employs TRBV2 and TRBJ2-1, with 9 bases matching TRBD2. CDR3 size: 13 residues. With 4 bases clipped from V and 6 bases from J, the junction kept 1 base outside the gene matches. Per germline, CDR1 SNHLY and CDR2 FYNNEI. Written as DNA, the CDR3 is TGTGCCAGCAGTGGCGGGAGGGGCAATGAGCAGTTCTTC. Protein sequence: CASSGGRGNEQFF. Drawing the rest from reference TRBV2 and TRBJ2-1, the complete variable domain is EPEVTQTPSHQVTQMGQEVILRCVPISNHLYFYWYRQILGQKVEFLVSFYNNEISEKSEIFDDQFSVERPDGSNFTLKIRSTKLEDSAMYFCASSGGRGNEQFFGPGTRLTVL.

J is TRBJ1-6 and V is TRBV6-4; D gene ambiguous. The germline V gene encodes CDR1 MRHNA and CDR2 SNTAGT. The CDR3 length is 11 residues. Trimming took 3 bases from V and 10 from J, leaving 4 bases between them. This CDR3 reads CASSDRSPLHF. The CDR3 DNA sequence: TGTGCCAGCAGTGATCGGTCACCCCTCCACTTT.

On this clone itself: Other DNA sequences within the sample encode an identical CDR3. This rearrangement joins TRBV7-9 to TRBJ1-4; 9 bases match TRBD1. The CDR3 length is 15 residues. The V and J ends lost 1 base and 5 bases, in that order; junction bases with no gene match: 2. The V gene's germline CDR1 is SEHNR and CDR2 FQNEAQ (reference sequence). CDR3 nucleotide sequence: TGTGCCAGCAGCTTAGAAGGGACAGGGAATGAAAAACTGTTTTTT. It translates to CASSLEGTGNEKLFF.

The chain links TRBV10-1 to TRBJ2-5; 7 positions match TRBD2. V was clipped by 8 bases and J by 10 bases; unmatched bases: 22. The germline V gene encodes CDR1 WNHNN and CDR2 SYGVQD (reference sequence). The CDR3 is 16 residues long. The CDR3 DNA is TGCGCCAGCCCTAACGGGAGGTATAAGGTGGCAAGAGACCAGTACTTC. It is translated as CASPNGRYKVARDQYF.

The J gene is TRBJ2-1, the V gene TRBV7-2; 7 bases agree with TRBD2. Per the germline V gene, CDR1 is SGHTA and CDR2 is FQGNSA. This CDR3 comprises 16 residues. The ends lost 2 bases at V and 4 bases at J; junction bases unmatched: 8. The CDR3 loop reads CASSLMGGRGYNEQFF. CDR3 DNA: TGTGCCAGCAGCTTAATGGGCGGGAGAGGATACAATGAGCAGTTCTTC.

J is TRBJ2-4 and V is TRBV28; 8 positions match TRBD1. The CDR3 covers 14 residues. The trim removed 5 bases at V and 6 bases at J, leaving 6 bases unmatched. Germline values: CDR1 MDHEN, CDR2 SYDVKM. In DNA form, the CDR3 reads TGTGCCAGCAGTGGACAGGGTGGGCCAAACATTCAGTACTTC. Translated: CASSGQGGPNIQYF.

The chain uses TRBV5-6 and TRBJ2-5; 9 nucleotides align to TRBD1. CDR3 size: 16 residues. Germline V gives CDR1 SGHDT, CDR2 YYEEEE. V lost 3 bases to trimming and J lost 3 bases; unmatched junction nucleotides: 9. CDR3 in amino acids: CASSSRGQGGKETQYF. The CDR3 nucleotides read TGTGCCAGCAGCTCTCGGGGACAGGGAGGGAAAGAGACCCAGTACTTC.

The J gene is TRBJ2-4, the V gene TRBV7-2; possible D gene TRBD2, 5 bases. V lost 6 bases and J 3 bases, leaving 9 bases between the germline ends. Germline assignment: CDR1 SGHTA and CDR2 FQGNSA. The CDR3 sequence is 13 residues long. CDR3 residues: CASSFGGKNIQYF. The CDR3 region has the DNA TGTGCCAGCAGTTTTGGAGGCAAAAACATTCAGTACTTC.

The rearrangement uses TRBV6-6 and TRBJ2-6; 11 positions match TRBD2. Germline V gives CDR1 MNHNY, CDR2 SVGAGI (reference sequence). J gave up 0 bases and V 5 bases, and 6 bases lay outside the gene matches. This CDR3 comprises 18 residues. The CDR3 nucleotides read TGTGCCAGCAGTCGAGGGACTAGCGGTAGCTCTGGGGCCAACGTCCTGACTTTC. Protein product: CASSRGTSGSSGANVLTF.

The gene calls are TRBV11-2 and TRBJ1-3; 9 bases fit TRBD1. J gave up 0 bases and V 6 bases, and 6 bases lay outside the gene matches. The CDR3 extends over 16 amino acids. The germline CDR1 and CDR2 sequences are SGHAT and FQNNGV. CDR3 loop: CASRRTGGVSGNTIYF. Here the CDR3 DNA reads TGTGCCAGCAGGCGAACAGGGGGCGTCTCTGGAAACACCATATATTTT. Full variable domain (outside the CDR3, taken from reference TRBV11-2 and TRBJ1-3): EAGVAQSPRYKIIEKRQSVAFWCNPISGHATLYWYQQILGQGPKLLIQFQNNGVVDDSQLPKDRFSAERLKGVDSTLKIQPAKLEDSAVYLCASRRTGGVSGNTIYFGEGSWLTVV.

V gene TRBV7-6 combines with J gene TRBJ2-5; TRBD2 matches at 8 bases. V lost 5 bases and J lost 12; bases outside the gene matches: 8. The CDR3 has 12 residues. From germline, CDR1 is SGHVS and CDR2 FNYEAQ. As DNA, the CDR3 is TGTGCCAGCAGCATCTCGGGGGGGGACGAGTACTTC. Protein: CASSISGGDEYF.

The chain employs TRBV7-8 and TRBJ2-3; weak D call: TRBD2 (5 bases). CDR1 is SGHVS and CDR2 is FQNEAQ in the germline V gene. V was clipped by 0 bases and J by 0 bases, with 10 bases between them. The CDR3 spans 16 residues. DNA for the CDR3: TGTGCCAGCAGCTTAGCCCGGGCGGGTAGCACAGATACGCAGTATTTT. This translates into CASSLARAGSTDTQYF. The full variable domain, its missing parts supplied by reference TRBV7-8 and TRBJ2-3, is GAGVSQSPRYKVAKRGQDVALRCDPISGHVSLFWYQQALGQGPEFLTYFQNEAQLDKSGLPSDRFFAERPEGSVSTLKIQRTQQEDSAVYLCASSLARAGSTDTQYFGPGTRLTVL.

The chain has TRBV6-5 and TRBJ2-5; D unclear. The CDR3 is made up of 14 amino acids. Trimming cost V 6 bases and J 2 bases, with 13 bases left between them. CDR1 is MNHEY, CDR2 SVGAGI, per germline. The CDR3 region is CASSPLAVQETQYF. The CDR3 DNA reads as TGTGCCAGCAGCCCGTTGGCAGTGCAAGAGACCCAGTACTTC.

This rearrangement joins TRBV4-1 to TRBJ2-4; 11 nucleotides agree with TRBD1. The germline V gene encodes CDR1 MGHRA and CDR2 YSYEKL. The length of the CDR3 is 14 residues. Losses at the gene ends were 8 bases for V and 7 bases for J; bases not matched to a gene: 7. The CDR3 loop reads CASGGQGADNIQYF. The CDR3 nucleotides are TGCGCCAGCGGAGGACAGGGGGCAGATAACATTCAGTACTTC.

V is TRBV7-8 and J is TRBJ2-5; TRBD2 aligns across 14 bases. V was pared by 3 bases and J by 7 bases, with 10 bases of the junction left unmatched. The germline V gene encodes CDR1 SGHVS and CDR2 FQNEAQ. The CDR3 spans 17 residues. The CDR3 loop reads CASSFGTSGGVFPTQYF. In nucleotides, the CDR3 is TGTGCCAGCAGCTTTGGGACTAGCGGGGGTGTTTTCCCGACCCAGTACTTC.

This clone was seen a few times. The gene calls are TRBV21-1 and TRBJ1-5; the DNA was not used to check the table's D call, TRBD1. TRBV21-1 is annotated as a pseudogene. This CDR3 has 15 residues. The CDR3 is CASSSARQSNQPQHF. The CDR3 DNA reads TGTGCCAGCAGCAGCGCCCGACAGAGCAATCAGCCCCAGCATTTT.

This rearrangement joins TRBV5-6 to TRBJ2-7, with a weak D call TRBD1 (5 bases). The CDR3 runs 13 residues. CDR1 is SGHDT and CDR2 is YYEEEE in the germline V gene. V dropped 1 base and J dropped 2 bases, with 7 bases sitting between them. The CDR3 DNA is TGTGCCAGCAGCTTGACAGGCCCCTACGAGCAGTACGTC. Translation: CASSLTGPYEQYV.

This clone was recorded a few times. The rearrangement links TRBV7-9 to TRBJ2-1, with D possibly TRBD2 on 6 matching bases. Trimming left V 5 bases short and J 12 bases short, with 14 bases between. The CDR3 is 12 amino acids. Germline V gives CDR1 SEHNR, CDR2 FQNEAQ (reference sequence). The CDR3 nucleotides are TGTGCCAGCAGCCAACCTGGAGGGCTGCAGTTCTTC. It translates to CASSQPGGLQFF.

CDR3 sequence reads: CATSDSKKQGWEQFF. In DNA, the CDR3 is TGTGCCACCAGTGATTCGAAAAAACAGGGTTGGGAGCAGTTCTTC. This chain links TRBV24-1 with TRBJ2-1; D might be TRBD1 (6 bases). V was shortened by 2 bases and J by 10 bases, with 17 bases between the two germline ends. The CDR3 contains 15 residues. From germline, CDR1 is KGHDR and CDR2 SFDVKD.